This T cell receptor (beta chain) stems from a study of T cells in Graves' hyperthyroidism and ophthalmopathy. Looking at the study overall: Once the initial diagnosis was made, peripheral blood was obtained before any treatment. General study points: The model foresaw ophthalmopathy a median around 6.4 months prior to onset.

The CDR3 regions of TCR beta were amplified from RNA transcripts. TCR CDR3 regions were first amplified by RT-PCR with HTBI primers. TCRdb re-called the multiplex PCR reads with MiXCR, one entry per CDR3 protein. The sample shows some 490,000 distinct CDR3 sequences, about 20% of them seen only once. Each 10 ml fresh peripheral blood draw supplied the PBMCs. The sample holds many counts of this clonotype. Its antigen is unknown. Trimming pared 5 bases from V and 5 bases from J, leaving 18 bases between. The CDR3 sequence is 15 residues long. The germline V gene encodes CDR1 MDHEN and CDR2 SYDVKM. Sequenced: blood. The rearrangement links TRBV28 to TRBJ1-2; D might be TRBD1 (5 bases). The origin of this receptor is a woman in her seventies with Graves' ophthalmopathy. The CDR3 reads CASSQVSGTHYGYTF. In nucleotides, the CDR3 is TGTGCCAGCAGTCAAGTATCCGGGACTCATTATGGCTACACCTTC.